The sequence of this T cell receptor (beta chain) was determined in a study of beta chain features in type 1 diabetes. Regarding the study as a whole: Type 1 diabetes patients had moderately but significantly shorter TCRB CDR3s in all four CD4+ subsets. Possibly, sequencing cDNA over-represented cells that had high TCR expression levels.

V gave up 5 bases and J gave up 7 bases, with 17 bases separating them. CDR1 is MDHEN and CDR2 is SYDVKM in the germline V gene. The CDR3 spans 15 residues. Every bit of the isolated RNA underwent reverse transcription, so sequencing read expressed TCRB transcripts. Libraries were prepared by immunoSEQ multiplex PCR; TCRdb keeps only in-frame clonotypes and omits some of them. Among a few hundred thousand clones listed, over 10% were seen once. A word on this clone: The antigen is undetermined.

The J gene is TRBJ2-2, the V gene TRBV28; D possibly corresponds to TRBD1 (5 bases). Sequenced: naive CD4+ T cells from blood. The clonotype originates from a woman younger than 35 with type 1 diabetes. CDR3 sequence (DNA): TGTGCCAGCAGTCCCGGATCAGGGTTCATCGGGGAGCTGTTTTTT. The encoded protein is CASSPGSGFIGELFF.